The T cell receptor beta chain under discussion was sequenced for a study of radiation and T cells in renal cell carcinoma. The study, taken as a whole, reports: In blood, top tumor clones expanded by 2 weeks, shrinking by 4.

The time point is: blood 4 weeks post-SBRT, at nephrectomy. Treatment: 15 Gy SBRT to primary tumor, nephrectomy 4 weeks later. Nephrectomy followed 15 Gy stereotactic body radiation by 4 weeks. Only in-frame clones appear in the TCRdb table, and some are missing; sequencing was by immunoSEQ multiplex PCR. In the table there are around 180,000 clones, roughly 90% of which are singletons. A remark on this clone: Its antigen is unidentified.

The starting material was blood, obtained from a patient whose treatment included radiotherapy and nephrectomy. The sequence came from a woman in her fifties or sixties with renal cell carcinoma.

The CDR3 is CSVVELYEQYF. CDR3 sequence (DNA): TGCAGCGTTGTAGAGTTATACGAGCAGTACTTC. This chain joins TRBV29-1 and TRBJ2-7; D unresolved. There are 11 residues in the CDR3. V lost 4 bases to trimming and J lost 4 bases, with 8 bases between them. CDR1 is SQVTM, CDR2 ANQGSEA, per germline.